This T cell receptor beta chain was recovered during a study of technical replicates of blood from several donors. Produced via immunoSEQ multiplex PCR; TCRdb's table is partial and in-frame only. The sample lists approximately 76,000 clones, roughly 85% occurring once. CDR1 is MGHRA, CDR2 YSYEKL, per germline. CDR3 length: 16 residues. J was trimmed by 7 bases and V by 0 bases; bases with no gene match: 7. This sequence originates from a human donor in good health. Some clones in this sample may be carry-over from other donors' samples. This sequence joins TRBV4-1 and TRBJ1-5, with 9 bases lining up with TRBD1. Sequencing was done on a sample of PBMCs. The CDR3 DNA is TGCGCCAGCAGCCAAGATGGGACAGGGTTTTGGCAGCCCCAGCATTTT. Its translation is CASSQDGTGFWQPQHF.